Below, 2 T cell receptor beta chains from the same sample are listed, as sequenced in a study of PD-1 blockade in mismatch repair-deficient tumors. The assay was immunoSEQ multiplex PCR, and TCRdb's table has in-frame clones only and misses some. Of some 84,000 clones listed, over 70% are singletons. The specimen comprised peripheral blood, sampled 12 weeks after starting pembrolizumab. All receptors derive from an adult with mismatch repair-deficient cancer.

The rearrangement uses TRBV6-1 and TRBJ2-7; D remains unclear. In germline, CDR1 is MNHNS, CDR2 SASEGT. V lost 1 base to trimming and J lost 5 bases, with 9 bases between them. CDR3 length: 13 amino acids. The CDR3 nucleotides are TGTGCCAGCAGTGAAGTCCGCCGCCACGAGCAGTACTTC. Amino acid sequence: CASSEVRRHEQYF.

This chain links TRBV12-5 with TRBJ2-2, with no clear D. Germline CDR1 and CDR2: LGHNT and FRNRAP. The CDR3 is 10 amino acids. Trimming left V 6 bases short and J 10 bases short, with 6 bases between. CDR3 nucleotides: TGTGCTAGTGGCCTCGTGGAGCTGTTTTTT. It is translated as CASGLVELFF. Filled out from reference TRBV12-5 and TRBJ2-2, the complete variable domain reads DARVTQTPRHKVTEMGQEVTMRCQPILGHNTVFWYRQTMMQGLELLAYFRNRAPLDDSGMPKDRFSAEMPDATLATLKIQPSEPRDSAVYFCASGLVELFFGEGSRLTVL.